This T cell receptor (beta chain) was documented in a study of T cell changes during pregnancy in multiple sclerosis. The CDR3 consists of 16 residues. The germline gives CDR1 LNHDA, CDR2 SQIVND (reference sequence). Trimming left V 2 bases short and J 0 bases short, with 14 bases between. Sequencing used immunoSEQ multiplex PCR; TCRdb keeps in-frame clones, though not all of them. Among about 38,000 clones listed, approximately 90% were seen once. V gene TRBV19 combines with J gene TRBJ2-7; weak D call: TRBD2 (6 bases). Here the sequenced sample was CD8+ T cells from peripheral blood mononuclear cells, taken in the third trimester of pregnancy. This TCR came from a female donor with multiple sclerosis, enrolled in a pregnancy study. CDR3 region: CASSISGGRASYEQYF. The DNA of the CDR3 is TGTGCCAGTAGTATATCCGGAGGGCGTGCCTCCTACGAGCAGTACTTC.